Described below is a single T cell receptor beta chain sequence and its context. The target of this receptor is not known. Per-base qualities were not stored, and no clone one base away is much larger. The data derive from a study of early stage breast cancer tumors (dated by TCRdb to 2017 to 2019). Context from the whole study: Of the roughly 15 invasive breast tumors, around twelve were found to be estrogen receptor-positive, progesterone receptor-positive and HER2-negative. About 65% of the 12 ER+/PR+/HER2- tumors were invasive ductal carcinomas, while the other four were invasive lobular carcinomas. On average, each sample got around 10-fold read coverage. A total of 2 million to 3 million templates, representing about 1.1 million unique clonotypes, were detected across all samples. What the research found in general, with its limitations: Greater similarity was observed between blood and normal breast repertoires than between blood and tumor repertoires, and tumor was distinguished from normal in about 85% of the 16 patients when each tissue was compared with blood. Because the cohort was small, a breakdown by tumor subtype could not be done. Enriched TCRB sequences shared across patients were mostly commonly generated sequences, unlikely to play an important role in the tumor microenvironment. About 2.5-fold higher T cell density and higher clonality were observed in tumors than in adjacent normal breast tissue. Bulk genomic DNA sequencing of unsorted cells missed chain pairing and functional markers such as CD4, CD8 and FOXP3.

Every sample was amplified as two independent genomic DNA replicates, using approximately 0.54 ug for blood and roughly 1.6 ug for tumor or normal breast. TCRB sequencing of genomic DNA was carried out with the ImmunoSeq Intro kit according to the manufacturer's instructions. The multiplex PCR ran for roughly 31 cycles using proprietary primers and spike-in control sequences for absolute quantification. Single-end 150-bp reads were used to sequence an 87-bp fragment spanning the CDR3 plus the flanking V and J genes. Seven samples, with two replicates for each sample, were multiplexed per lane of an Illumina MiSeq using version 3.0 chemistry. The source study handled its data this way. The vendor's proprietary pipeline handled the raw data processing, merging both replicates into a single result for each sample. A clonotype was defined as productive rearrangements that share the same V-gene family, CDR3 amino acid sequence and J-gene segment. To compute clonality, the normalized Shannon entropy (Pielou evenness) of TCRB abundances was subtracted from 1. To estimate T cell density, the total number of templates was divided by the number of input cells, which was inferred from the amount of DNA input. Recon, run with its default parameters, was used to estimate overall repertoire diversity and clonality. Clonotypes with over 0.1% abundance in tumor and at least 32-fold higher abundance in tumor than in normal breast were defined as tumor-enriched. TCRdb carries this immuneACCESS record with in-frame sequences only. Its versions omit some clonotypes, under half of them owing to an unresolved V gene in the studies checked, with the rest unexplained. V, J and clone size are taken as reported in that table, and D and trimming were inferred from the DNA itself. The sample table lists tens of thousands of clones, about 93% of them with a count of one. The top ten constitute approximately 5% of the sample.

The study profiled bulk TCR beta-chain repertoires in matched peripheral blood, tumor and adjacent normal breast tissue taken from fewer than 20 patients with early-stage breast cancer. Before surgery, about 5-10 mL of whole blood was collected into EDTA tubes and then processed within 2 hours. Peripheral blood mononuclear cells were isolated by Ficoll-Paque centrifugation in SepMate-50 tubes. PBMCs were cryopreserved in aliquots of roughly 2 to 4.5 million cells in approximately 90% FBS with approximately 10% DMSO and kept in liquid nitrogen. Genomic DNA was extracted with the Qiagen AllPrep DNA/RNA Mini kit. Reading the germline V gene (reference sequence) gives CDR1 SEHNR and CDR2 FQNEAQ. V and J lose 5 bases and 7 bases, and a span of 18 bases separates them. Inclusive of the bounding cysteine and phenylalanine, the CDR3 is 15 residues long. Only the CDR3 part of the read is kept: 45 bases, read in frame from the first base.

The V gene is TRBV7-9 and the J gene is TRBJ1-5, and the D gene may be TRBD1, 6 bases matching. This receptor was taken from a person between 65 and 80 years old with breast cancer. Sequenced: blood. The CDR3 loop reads CASSGEGGPSQPQHF. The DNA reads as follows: TGTGCCAGCAGCGGGGAGGGGGGCCCGTCCCAGCCCCAGCATTTT.